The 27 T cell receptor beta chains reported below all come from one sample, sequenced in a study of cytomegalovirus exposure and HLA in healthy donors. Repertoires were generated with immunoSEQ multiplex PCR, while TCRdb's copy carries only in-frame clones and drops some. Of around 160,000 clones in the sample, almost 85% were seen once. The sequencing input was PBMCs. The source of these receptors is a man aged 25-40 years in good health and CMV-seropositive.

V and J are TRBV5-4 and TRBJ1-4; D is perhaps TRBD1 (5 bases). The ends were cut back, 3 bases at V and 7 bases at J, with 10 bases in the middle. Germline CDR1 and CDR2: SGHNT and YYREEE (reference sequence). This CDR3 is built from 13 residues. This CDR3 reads CASSSRGVEKLFF. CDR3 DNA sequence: TGTGCCAGCAGCTCCCGGGGGGTTGAAAAACTGTTTTTT.

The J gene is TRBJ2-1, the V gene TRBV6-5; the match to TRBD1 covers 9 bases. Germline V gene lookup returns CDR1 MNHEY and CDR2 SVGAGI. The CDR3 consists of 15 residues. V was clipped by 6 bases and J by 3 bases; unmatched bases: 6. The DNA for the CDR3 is TGTGCCAGCAGCCCGACAGGGGGTCACTACAATGAGCAGTTCTTC. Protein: CASSPTGGHYNEQFF.

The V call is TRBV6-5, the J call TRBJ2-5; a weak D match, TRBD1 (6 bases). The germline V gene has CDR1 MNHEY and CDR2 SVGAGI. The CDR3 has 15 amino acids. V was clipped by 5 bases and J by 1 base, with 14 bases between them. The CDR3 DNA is TGTGCCAGCAGTCGGCTGGGACACTCCCAAGAGACCCAGTACTTC. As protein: CASSRLGHSQETQYF.

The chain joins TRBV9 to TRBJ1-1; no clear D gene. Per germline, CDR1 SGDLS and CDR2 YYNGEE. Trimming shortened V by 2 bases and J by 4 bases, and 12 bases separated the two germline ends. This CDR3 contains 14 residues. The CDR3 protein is CASSVGTSITEAFF. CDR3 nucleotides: TGTGCCAGCAGCGTTGGCACCTCCATCACTGAAGCTTTCTTT.

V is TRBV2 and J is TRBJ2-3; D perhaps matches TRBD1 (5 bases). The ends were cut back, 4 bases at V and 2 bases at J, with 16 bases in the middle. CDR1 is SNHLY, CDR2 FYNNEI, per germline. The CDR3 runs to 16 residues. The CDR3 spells CASSVQGTLVTDTQYF. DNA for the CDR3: TGTGCCAGCAGTGTGCAGGGTACCTTGGTCACAGATACGCAGTATTTT.

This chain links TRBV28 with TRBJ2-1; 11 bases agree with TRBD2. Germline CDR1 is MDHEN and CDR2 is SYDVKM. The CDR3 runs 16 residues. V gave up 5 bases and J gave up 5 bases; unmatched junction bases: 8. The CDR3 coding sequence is TGTGCCAGCAGTCGCCTACCGGGACTAGCGGACAATGAGCAGTTCTTC. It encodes CASSRLPGLADNEQFF.

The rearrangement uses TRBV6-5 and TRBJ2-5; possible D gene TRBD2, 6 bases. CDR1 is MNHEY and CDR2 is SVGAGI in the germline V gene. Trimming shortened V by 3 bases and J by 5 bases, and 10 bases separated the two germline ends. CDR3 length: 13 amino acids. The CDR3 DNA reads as TGTGCCAGCAGTTATCAGGAGGGGGAGACCCAGTACTTC. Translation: CASSYQEGETQYF.

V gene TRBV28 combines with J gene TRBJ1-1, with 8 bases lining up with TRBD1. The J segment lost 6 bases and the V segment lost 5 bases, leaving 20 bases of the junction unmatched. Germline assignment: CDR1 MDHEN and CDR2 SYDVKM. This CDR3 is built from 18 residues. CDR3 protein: CASSTHRGGLLLGAEAFF. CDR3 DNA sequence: TGTGCCAGCAGTACCCACAGGGGGGGCCTGTTACTTGGTGCTGAAGCTTTCTTT.

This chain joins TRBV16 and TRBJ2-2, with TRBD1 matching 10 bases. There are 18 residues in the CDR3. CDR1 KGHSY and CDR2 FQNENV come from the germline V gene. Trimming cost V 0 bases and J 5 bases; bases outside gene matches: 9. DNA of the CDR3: TGTGCCAGCAGCCAATCCCCACCCGGGACAGGGGAAACCGGGGAGCTGTTTTTT. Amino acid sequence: CASSQSPPGTGETGELFF.

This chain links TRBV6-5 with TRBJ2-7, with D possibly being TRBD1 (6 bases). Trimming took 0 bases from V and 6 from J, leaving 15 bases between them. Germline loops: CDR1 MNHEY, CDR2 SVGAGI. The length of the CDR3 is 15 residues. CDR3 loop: CASSYSRDIPSEQYF. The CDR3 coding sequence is TGTGCCAGCAGTTACTCCCGGGACATACCTTCCGAGCAGTACTTC.

The DNA for the CDR3 is TGTGCCAGCAGCCGGCTCGGGGGGTCAGATACGCAGTATTTT. Amino acid sequence: CASSRLGGSDTQYF. The rearrangement uses TRBV7-3 and TRBJ2-3; 7 nucleotides agree with TRBD2. Germline V gene lookup returns CDR1 SGHTA and CDR2 FQGTGA. This CDR3 comprises 14 residues. Trimming cost V 5 bases and J 4 bases; bases outside gene matches: 6.

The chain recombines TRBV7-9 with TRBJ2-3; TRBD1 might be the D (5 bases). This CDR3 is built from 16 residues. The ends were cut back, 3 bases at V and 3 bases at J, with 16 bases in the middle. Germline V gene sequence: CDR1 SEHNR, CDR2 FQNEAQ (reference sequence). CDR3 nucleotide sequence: TGTGCCAGCAGCTTCCTCCTGGGGCTAGAGACAGATACGCAGTATTTT. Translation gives CASSFLLGLETDTQYF.

In DNA form, the CDR3 reads TGTGCCAGCAGTCAACGGGGGGAATGGTCCTACAATGAGCAGTTCTTC. Translation: CASSQRGEWSYNEQFF. This chain joins TRBV9 and TRBJ2-1, with TRBD2 matching 7 bases. Germline-derived CDR1 and CDR2 are SGDLS and YYNGEE. This CDR3 contains 16 residues. Trimming took 5 bases from V and 1 from J; bases not matched to a gene: 9.

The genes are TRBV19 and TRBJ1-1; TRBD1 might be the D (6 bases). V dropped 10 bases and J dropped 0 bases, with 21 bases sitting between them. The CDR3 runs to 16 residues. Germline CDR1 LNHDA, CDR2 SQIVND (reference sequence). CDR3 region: CATKPASGTMNTEAFF. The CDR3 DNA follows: TGTGCCACTAAGCCGGCGTCCGGGACAATGAACACTGAAGCTTTCTTT.

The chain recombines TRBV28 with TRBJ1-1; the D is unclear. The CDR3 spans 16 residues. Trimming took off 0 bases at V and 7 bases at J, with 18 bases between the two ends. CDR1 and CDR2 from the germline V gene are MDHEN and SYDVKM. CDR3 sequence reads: CASSLWKGRAYLEAFF. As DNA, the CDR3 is TGTGCCAGCAGTTTATGGAAAGGGAGGGCATACCTTGAAGCTTTCTTT.

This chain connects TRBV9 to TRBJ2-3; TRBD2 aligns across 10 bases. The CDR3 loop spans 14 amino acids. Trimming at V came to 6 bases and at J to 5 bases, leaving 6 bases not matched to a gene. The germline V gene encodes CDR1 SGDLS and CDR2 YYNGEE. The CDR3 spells CASNLAGAGDTQYF. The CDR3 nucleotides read TGTGCCAGCAATCTAGCGGGGGCGGGAGATACGCAGTATTTT.

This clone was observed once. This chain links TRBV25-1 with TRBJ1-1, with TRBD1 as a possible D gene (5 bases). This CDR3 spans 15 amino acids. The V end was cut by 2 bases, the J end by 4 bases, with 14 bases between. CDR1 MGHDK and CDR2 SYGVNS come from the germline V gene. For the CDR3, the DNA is TGTGCCAGCAGTGAAGGGGGACTCCCCGCCACTGAAGCTTTCTTT. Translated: CASSEGGLPATEAFF.

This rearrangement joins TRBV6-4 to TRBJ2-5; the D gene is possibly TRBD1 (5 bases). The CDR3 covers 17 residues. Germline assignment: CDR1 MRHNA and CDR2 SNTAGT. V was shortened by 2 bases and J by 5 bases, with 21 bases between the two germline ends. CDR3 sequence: CASSDPDKELRRETQYF. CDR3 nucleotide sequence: TGTGCCAGCAGTGACCCGGACAAGGAGTTACGTAGGGAGACCCAGTACTTC.

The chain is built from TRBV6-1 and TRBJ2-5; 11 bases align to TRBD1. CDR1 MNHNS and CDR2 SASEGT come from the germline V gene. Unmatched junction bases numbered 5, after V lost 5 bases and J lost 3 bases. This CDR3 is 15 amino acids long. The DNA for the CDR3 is TGTGCCAGCAGTCCCGGGACAGGGGGAAAAGAGACCCAGTACTTC. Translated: CASSPGTGGKETQYF.

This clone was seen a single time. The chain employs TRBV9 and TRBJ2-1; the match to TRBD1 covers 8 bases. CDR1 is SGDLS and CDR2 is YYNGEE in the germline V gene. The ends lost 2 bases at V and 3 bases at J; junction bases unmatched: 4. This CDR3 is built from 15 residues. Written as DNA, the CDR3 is TGTGCCAGCAGCGTGATGGGACAGGACTACAATGAGCAGTTCTTC. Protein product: CASSVMGQDYNEQFF.

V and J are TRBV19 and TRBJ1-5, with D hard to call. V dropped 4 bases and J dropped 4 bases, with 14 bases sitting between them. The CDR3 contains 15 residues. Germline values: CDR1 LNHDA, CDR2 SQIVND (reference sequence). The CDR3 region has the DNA TGTGCCAGTAGTAGGAAATTGGACTTAAATCAGCCCCAGCATTTT. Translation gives CASSRKLDLNQPQHF.

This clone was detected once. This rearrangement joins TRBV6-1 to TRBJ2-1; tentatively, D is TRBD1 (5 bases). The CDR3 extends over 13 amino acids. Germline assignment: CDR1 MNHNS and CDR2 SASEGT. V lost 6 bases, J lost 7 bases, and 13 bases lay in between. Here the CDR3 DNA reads TGTGCCAGCAGAACTCCCCAGGGTAATGAGCAGTTCTTC. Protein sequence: CASRTPQGNEQFF.

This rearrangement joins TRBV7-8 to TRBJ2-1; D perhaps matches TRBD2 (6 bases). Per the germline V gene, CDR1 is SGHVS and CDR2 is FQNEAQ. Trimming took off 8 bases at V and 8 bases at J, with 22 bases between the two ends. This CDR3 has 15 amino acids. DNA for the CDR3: TGTGCCAGCGGGGCTGGGAGGTTTGCTGGCTATGAGCAGTTCTTC. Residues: CASGAGRFAGYEQFF.

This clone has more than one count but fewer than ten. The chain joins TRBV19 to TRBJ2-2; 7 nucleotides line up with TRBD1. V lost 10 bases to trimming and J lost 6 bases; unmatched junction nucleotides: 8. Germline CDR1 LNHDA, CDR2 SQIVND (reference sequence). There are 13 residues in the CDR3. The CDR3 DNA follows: TGTGCCACCCGACAGGGTCGAGCCGGGGAGCTGTTTTTT. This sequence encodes CATRQGRAGELFF.

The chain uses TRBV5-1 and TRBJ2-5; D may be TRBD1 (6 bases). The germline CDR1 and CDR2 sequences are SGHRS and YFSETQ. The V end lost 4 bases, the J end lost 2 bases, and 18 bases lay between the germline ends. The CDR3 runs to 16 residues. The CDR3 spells CASSVNRRGGQETQYF. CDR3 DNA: TGCGCCAGCAGCGTGAACAGGAGAGGGGGTCAAGAGACCCAGTACTTC.

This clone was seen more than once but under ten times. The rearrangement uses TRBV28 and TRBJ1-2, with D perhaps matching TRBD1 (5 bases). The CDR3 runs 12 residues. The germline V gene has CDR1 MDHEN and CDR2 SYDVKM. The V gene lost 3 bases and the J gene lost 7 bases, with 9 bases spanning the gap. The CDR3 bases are TGTGCCAGCAGTTTCCCAGGGCCTGGCTACACCTTC. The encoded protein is CASSFPGPGYTF.

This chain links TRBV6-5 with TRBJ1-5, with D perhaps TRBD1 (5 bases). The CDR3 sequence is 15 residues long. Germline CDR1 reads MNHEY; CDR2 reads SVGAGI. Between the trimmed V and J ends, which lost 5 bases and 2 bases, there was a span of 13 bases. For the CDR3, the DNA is TGTGCCAGCAGTCAGAGGGGAGGGCGCAATCAGCCCCAGCATTTT. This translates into CASSQRGGRNQPQHF.